Shown below are 16 T cell receptor beta chains from a single sample sequenced in a study of control samples from healthy donors and cancer patients. Data came from immunoSEQ multiplex PCR; TCRdb stores just in-frame clones and leaves some out. Of fewer than 110,000 clones in the sample, 75% to 90% are singletons; the top ten hold about 20%. The source material was PBMCs. The receptors here all came from a man between 60 and 75 years old with lung cancer.

The chain employs TRBV6-5 and TRBJ2-7; D is unresolved. The CDR3 spans 13 residues. Between the trimmed V and J ends, which lost 6 bases and 0 bases, there was a span of 9 bases. CDR1 MNHEY and CDR2 SVGAGI come from the germline V gene. This CDR3 is CASRFGSSYEQYV. CDR3 DNA: TGTGCCAGCAGGTTCGGTAGCTCCTACGAGCAGTACGTC.

This rearrangement joins TRBV5-1 to TRBJ2-2; D may be TRBD1 or TRBD2 (5 bases each). The CDR3 has 15 residues. The germline V gene has CDR1 SGHRS and CDR2 YFSETQ. Trimming cost V 4 bases and J 0 bases, with 10 bases left between them. DNA of the CDR3: TGCGCCAGCAGCACCGGGACGGCGAACACCGGGGAGCTGTTTTTT. Translating gives CASSTGTANTGELFF. Supplemented by reference TRBV5-1 and TRBJ2-2, the full variable domain reads KAGVTQTPRYLIKTRGQQVTLSCSPISGHRSVSWYQQTPGQGLQFLFEYFSETQRNKGNFPGRFSGRQFSNSRSEMNVSTLELGDSALYLCASSTGTANTGELFFGEGSRLTVL.

The chain is built from TRBV5-1 and TRBJ1-1; no clear D. The CDR3 covers 13 residues. Germline V gene data show CDR1 as SGHRS and CDR2 as YFSETQ. V was trimmed by 3 bases and J by 0 bases, leaving 6 bases between them. The CDR3 bases are TGCGCCAGCAGCTCACTCATGAACACTGAAGCTTTCTTT. Translated: CASSSLMNTEAFF.

The chain links TRBV5-1 to TRBJ1-6; D ambiguous. The germline V gene has CDR1 SGHRS and CDR2 YFSETQ. V was cut by 0 bases and J by 3 bases, with 13 bases left in between. The CDR3 spans 17 residues. In nucleotides, the CDR3 is TGCGCCAGCAGCTTGGACTGGTCGACGGACTATAATTCACCCCTCCACTTT. Amino acid sequence: CASSLDWSTDYNSPLHF.

DNA for the CDR3: TGTGCCAGCAGCCTTACACCCGCCGATACGCAGTATTTT. It is translated as CASSLTPADTQYF. V usage is TRBV7-2 and J usage is TRBJ2-3; D gene ambiguous. The CDR3 runs to 13 residues. Trimming removed 5 bases from V and 6 bases from J, with 12 bases in between. The germline gives CDR1 SGHTA, CDR2 FQGNSA. The full variable domain, rest sourced from reference TRBV7-2 and TRBJ2-3, is GAGVSQSPSNKVTEKGKDVELRCDPISGHTALYWYRQSLGQGLEFLIYFQGNSAPDKSGLPSDRFSAERTGGSVSTLTIQRTQQEDSAVYLCASSLTPADTQYFGPGTRLTVL.

This chain uses TRBV5-1 with TRBJ1-1; tentative D call: TRBD1 (6 bases). Germline V gene sequence: CDR1 SGHRS, CDR2 YFSETQ. CDR3 length equals 16 residues. V shed 1 base and J shed 2 bases, with 15 bases lying between them. The CDR3 loop is CASSLTGGAGNTEAFF. The CDR3, as DNA: TGCGCCAGCAGCTTGACTGGGGGCGCGGGTAACACTGAAGCTTTCTTT.

J is TRBJ1-4 and V is TRBV2, with D possibly matching TRBD1 (6 bases). Germline CDR1 and CDR2: SNHLY and FYNNEI. With 6 bases removed from V and 4 bases from J, the gap between germline ends came to 9 bases. CDR3 length: 13 residues. CDR3 bases: TGTGCCAGCAGACCGGACAGTAATGAAAAACTGTTTTTT. Translation: CASRPDSNEKLFF.

The genes are TRBV6-5 and TRBJ1-1; D remains unclear. V lost 2 bases and J 3 bases, leaving 10 bases between the germline ends. Germline V gene data show CDR1 as MNHEY and CDR2 as SVGAGI. The CDR3 consists of 14 residues. The CDR3 reads CASSYNGVYTEAFF. DNA for the CDR3: TGTGCCAGCAGTTACAATGGGGTTTACACTGAAGCTTTCTTT.

In this sample, this clone turned up once. In nucleotides, the CDR3 is TGTGCCAGCAGTTTCCTGAGGTGGACCCTCACTGAAGCTTTCTTT. This sequence encodes CASSFLRWTLTEAFF. This chain joins TRBV7-2 and TRBJ1-1; no clear D. V was cut by 6 bases and J by 4 bases, with 18 bases left in between. The CDR3 has 15 amino acids. Germline V lookup: CDR1 SGHTA, CDR2 FQGNSA.

The J gene is TRBJ1-5, the V gene TRBV18; 7 nucleotides agree with TRBD1. This CDR3 has 15 amino acids. The V and J ends lost 6 bases and 6 bases, in that order; junction bases with no gene match: 11. Germline V gene lookup returns CDR1 KGHSH and CDR2 LQKENI. The CDR3 DNA sequence: TGTGCCAGCTCCCCAGAGACAGGGAGAGGTCAGCCCCAGCATTTT. It codes for CASSPETGRGQPQHF.

The chain has TRBV7-6 and TRBJ2-2; 8 nucleotides align to TRBD2. The CDR3 runs to 16 residues. V gave up 4 bases and J gave up 4 bases; unmatched junction bases: 8. Germline lookup yields CDR1 SGHVS and CDR2 FNYEAQ. CDR3 region: CASSSPGGAGTGELFF. CDR3 in DNA: TGTGCCAGCAGCTCCCCCGGGGGGGCCGGCACCGGGGAGCTGTTTTTT.

The chain is built from TRBV3-1 (or the pseudogene TRBV3-2) and TRBJ1-2; TRBD1 agrees at 7 bases. The J segment lost 7 bases and the V segment lost 2 bases, leaving 10 bases of the junction unmatched. Germline values: CDR1 LGHDT, CDR2 YNNKEL (reference sequence). This CDR3 comprises 15 residues. The CDR3 spells CASSQQGGYARGYTF. The DNA of the CDR3 is TGTGCCAGCAGCCAACAGGGGGGATATGCTCGTGGCTACACCTTC.

The chain joins TRBV15 to TRBJ1-6; TRBD1 might be the D (6 bases). The CDR3 sequence is 14 residues long. V lost 5 bases to trimming and J lost 13 bases, with 18 bases between them. Germline V gene sequence: CDR1 LNHNV, CDR2 YYDKDF (reference sequence). CDR3 sequence reads: CATSFDRPRYPLHF. CDR3 nucleotide sequence: TGTGCCACCAGCTTCGACAGGCCCAGATATCCCCTCCACTTT.

V and J are TRBV24-1 and TRBJ2-4; TRBD1 or TRBD2 may be the D gene (5 bases each). Germline V gene sequence: CDR1 KGHDR, CDR2 SFDVKD. Trimming removed 3 bases at V and 1 base at J, with 12 bases between. The CDR3 length is 16 residues. CDR3 sequence: CATSDKTWGAKNIQYF. In DNA, the CDR3 is TGTGCCACCAGTGATAAAACCTGGGGGGCCAAAAACATTCAGTACTTC.

The chain carries TRBV9 and TRBJ2-3; 11 nucleotides line up with TRBD2. This CDR3 has 16 amino acids. J was trimmed by 0 bases and V by 4 bases; bases with no gene match: 4. CDR1 SGDLS and CDR2 YYNGEE come from the germline V gene. CDR3 sequence reads: CASSTGLAGSTDTQYF. In nucleotides, the CDR3 is TGTGCCAGCAGCACCGGACTAGCGGGCAGCACAGATACGCAGTATTTT.

The rearrangement uses TRBV11-3 and TRBJ1-1; unclear D gene. CDR3 length: 15 amino acids. V lost 2 bases and J 2 bases, leaving 12 bases between the germline ends. Germline loops: CDR1 SGHNT, CDR2 YENEEA. The CDR3 bases are TGTGCCAGCAGCTTACGCAGTGGCGATAACACTGAAGCTTTCTTT. This encodes CASSLRSGDNTEAFF.